These 3 T cell receptor beta chains were sequenced from one sample in a study of cytomegalovirus exposure and HLA in healthy donors. PCR amplification relied on 60 Vbeta primers (plus 13 Jbeta primers). The method was immunoSEQ multiplex PCR; TCRdb's version includes in-frame clones alone and lacks a portion of them. Found here are 200,000 to 250,000 clones, 70% of them singletons; the top ten hold 2.6%. Input material: PBMCs. The receptors here all came from a man aged 40-55 years in good health and CMV-seropositive.

This chain links TRBV27 with TRBJ2-7; 8 nucleotides line up with TRBD1. Per germline, CDR1 MNHEY and CDR2 SMNVEV (reference sequence). The CDR3 has 17 amino acids. V gave up 0 bases and J gave up 0 bases; unmatched junction bases: 7. The CDR3 region is CASSLSIRTGSSYEQYF. DNA of the CDR3: TGTGCCAGCAGTTTATCAATAAGGACAGGGAGCTCCTACGAGCAGTACTTC.

This chain links TRBV6-1 with TRBJ2-7; D unclear. Germline V gene data show CDR1 as MNHNS and CDR2 as SASEGT. V was pared by 6 bases and J by 8 bases, with 14 bases between. The CDR3 contains 12 residues. The CDR3 here is CASSSDKVKQYF. The CDR3 bases are TGTGCCAGCAGCTCTGACAAAGTCAAGCAGTACTTC.

V and J are TRBV4-1 and TRBJ2-3; D might be TRBD1 (5 bases). The CDR3 runs 14 residues. Germline-derived CDR1 and CDR2 are MGHRA and YSYEKL. Deletions cut 0 bases from V and 5 bases from J, with 9 bases between. CDR3 sequence: CASSQEEGEDTQYF. In DNA form, the CDR3 reads TGCGCCAGCAGCCAAGAGGAAGGGGAAGATACGCAGTATTTT.